This is a list of T cell receptor beta chains from one sample in a study of blood T cell repertoires in COVID-19. The repertoire was sequenced with immunoSEQ multiplex PCR; TCRdb's copy has only in-frame clones and lacks some. There are around 180,000 clones in the sample; around 90% occur only once, and 20% to 30% lies in the top ten. The source material was peripheral blood. Receptors originate from a man in his 60s with acute or convalescent COVID-19. Both conserved end residues are part of each CDR3. Each record gives: D gene, V gene, CDR3 length, clone size, J gene, CDR3 protein, CDR3 DNA. D genes are given only for firm matches. Clone size is given for some rows only: seen once, a few or many times, or a class if the clone is expanded.

d_gene: TRBD2
v_gene: TRBV10-3
len: 13
abundance: -
j_gene: TRBJ2-1
CDR3aa: CASGLAVNNEQFF
CDR3nt: TGTGCCTCCGGACTAGCGGTGAACAATGAGCAGTTCTTC

d_gene: -
v_gene: TRBV7-9
len: 15
abundance: -
j_gene: TRBJ1-2
CDR3aa: CASSLAAGAAGGYTF
CDR3nt: TGTGCCAGCAGCTTAGCGGCCGGCGCAGCGGGTGGCTACACCTTC

d_gene: TRBD1
v_gene: TRBV30
len: 12
abundance: -
j_gene: TRBJ1-1
CDR3aa: CAWVTGQTEAFF
CDR3nt: TGTGCCTGGGTTACGGGACAGACTGAAGCTTTCTTT

d_gene: TRBD1
v_gene: TRBV11-1
len: 13
abundance: -
j_gene: TRBJ2-4
CDR3aa: CASQGQGNDIQYF
CDR3nt: TGTGCCAGCCAGGGACAGGGCAACGACATTCAGTACTTC

d_gene: -
v_gene: TRBV5-5
len: 14
abundance: -
j_gene: TRBJ1-1
CDR3aa: CASSLDVWRTEAFF
CDR3nt: TGTGCCAGCAGCTTGGACGTTTGGAGGACTGAAGCTTTCTTT

d_gene: -
v_gene: TRBV5-6
len: 17
abundance: -
j_gene: TRBJ2-3
CDR3aa: CASSLEWTDKSTDTQYF
CDR3nt: TGTGCCAGCAGCTTGGAGTGGACAGACAAAAGCACAGATACGCAGTATTTT

d_gene: TRBD2
v_gene: TRBV9
len: 16
abundance: once
j_gene: TRBJ2-5
CDR3aa: CASSVEASGAKGTQYF
CDR3nt: TGTGCCAGCAGCGTAGAGGCTAGCGGGGCAAAAGGGACCCAGTACTTC

d_gene: TRBD2
v_gene: TRBV6-2/TRBV6-3
len: 12
abundance: -
j_gene: TRBJ2-1
CDR3aa: CASSNGPGGPFF
CDR3nt: TGTGCCAGCAGCAACGGGCCGGGAGGCCCGTTCTTC

d_gene: -
v_gene: TRBV10-2
len: 14
abundance: -
j_gene: TRBJ2-3
CDR3aa: CASSSTGRTDTQYF
CDR3nt: TGCGCCAGCAGTTCCACAGGAAGGACAGATACGCAGTATTTT

d_gene: TRBD1
v_gene: TRBV6-5
len: 14
abundance: -
j_gene: TRBJ1-1
CDR3aa: CASSLTGGYTEAFF
CDR3nt: TGTGCCAGCAGTCTGACAGGGGGGTACACTGAAGCTTTCTTT

d_gene: TRBD1
v_gene: TRBV18
len: 15
abundance: -
j_gene: TRBJ1-1
CDR3aa: CASSPRTGMATEAFF
CDR3nt: TGTGCCAGCTCACCAAGGACAGGGATGGCCACTGAAGCTTTCTTT

d_gene: -
v_gene: TRBV4-2
len: 15
abundance: few
j_gene: TRBJ1-4
CDR3aa: CASHWGGAGNEKLFF
CDR3nt: TGTGCCAGCCACTGGGGCGGGGCGGGAAATGAAAAACTGTTTTTT

d_gene: TRBD1
v_gene: TRBV6-5
len: 15
abundance: -
j_gene: TRBJ1-2
CDR3aa: CASKEAGQGDYGYTF
CDR3nt: TGTGCCAGCAAGGAGGCGGGACAGGGGGACTATGGCTACACCTTC

d_gene: -
v_gene: TRBV19
len: 14
abundance: -
j_gene: TRBJ1-2
CDR3aa: CASSMNREEGGYTF
CDR3nt: TGTGCCAGTAGTATGAACAGGGAAGAGGGCGGCTACACCTTC

d_gene: -
v_gene: TRBV7-8
len: 17
abundance: few
j_gene: TRBJ1-3
CDR3aa: CASSFSGGSGSGNTIYF
CDR3nt: TGTGCCAGCAGCTTTTCCGGGGGTTCTGGCTCTGGAAACACCATATATTTT

d_gene: -
v_gene: TRBV9
len: 14
abundance: few
j_gene: TRBJ1-2
CDR3aa: CASSVAGINYGYTF
CDR3nt: TGTGCCAGCAGCGTCGCGGGAATTAACTATGGCTACACCTTC

d_gene: -
v_gene: TRBV29-1
len: 14
abundance: -
j_gene: TRBJ1-1
CDR3aa: CSVDIAGMNTEAFF
CDR3nt: TGCAGCGTTGACATTGCGGGAATGAACACTGAAGCTTTCTTT

d_gene: -
v_gene: TRBV2
len: 12
abundance: once
j_gene: TRBJ1-2
CDR3aa: CASRREVYGYTF
CDR3nt: TGTGCCAGCCGGAGGGAGGTATATGGCTACACCTTC

d_gene: TRBD2
v_gene: TRBV7-2
len: 18
abundance: -
j_gene: TRBJ2-1
CDR3aa: CASSLASLGSGVYNEQFF
CDR3nt: TGTGCCAGCAGCTTAGCCTCCTTGGGTAGCGGGGTATACAATGAGCAGTTCTTC

d_gene: -
v_gene: TRBV5-6
len: 14
abundance: once
j_gene: TRBJ1-5
CDR3aa: CASSSVQGHQPQHF
CDR3nt: TGTGCCAGCAGCTCAGTACAGGGACATCAGCCCCAGCATTTT

d_gene: TRBD1
v_gene: TRBV7-3
len: 14
abundance: -
j_gene: TRBJ2-1
CDR3aa: CASSSGTGDNEQFF
CDR3nt: TGTGCCAGCAGCTCCGGGACAGGAGACAATGAGCAGTTCTTC

d_gene: TRBD2
v_gene: TRBV5-1
len: 17
abundance: -
j_gene: TRBJ2-2
CDR3aa: CASSLVAGGLNTGELFF
CDR3nt: TGCGCCAGCAGCTTGGTAGCGGGAGGATTGAACACCGGGGAGCTGTTTTTT

d_gene: TRBD1
v_gene: TRBV12-5
len: 12
abundance: -
j_gene: TRBJ1-2
CDR3aa: CASGPAVDRVYF
CDR3nt: TGTGCTAGTGGTCCTGCTGTGGACAGGGTCTATTTC

d_gene: -
v_gene: TRBV6-5
len: 14
abundance: -
j_gene: TRBJ1-2
CDR3aa: CASSYSSAGAGYTF
CDR3nt: TGTGCCAGCAGTTACTCTTCGGCTGGGGCCGGCTACACCTTC

d_gene: TRBD2
v_gene: TRBV29-1
len: 16
abundance: -
j_gene: TRBJ2-2
CDR3aa: CSVEDRPSGEGGELFF
CDR3nt: TGCAGCGTTGAAGATCGGCCTAGCGGGGAAGGCGGGGAGCTGTTTTTT

d_gene: -
v_gene: TRBV19
len: 13
abundance: -
j_gene: TRBJ1-1
CDR3aa: CASSSGADTEAFF
CDR3nt: TGTGCCAGTAGTAGCGGGGCAGACACTGAAGCTTTCTTT

d_gene: TRBD2
v_gene: TRBV6-5
len: 15
abundance: -
j_gene: TRBJ2-1
CDR3aa: CASSLVAGERNEQFF
CDR3nt: TGTGCCAGCAGTCTCGTAGCGGGAGAGCGCAATGAGCAGTTCTTC

d_gene: TRBD1
v_gene: TRBV5-1
len: 15
abundance: -
j_gene: TRBJ2-1
CDR3aa: CASSPIRTGIGEQFF
CDR3nt: TGCGCCAGCAGCCCGATCAGGACAGGGATAGGGGAGCAGTTCTTC

d_gene: TRBD2
v_gene: TRBV7-3
len: 14
abundance: -
j_gene: TRBJ2-7
CDR3aa: CASRKAGDGYEQYF
CDR3nt: TGTGCCAGCAGGAAAGCGGGAGATGGATACGAGCAGTACTTC

d_gene: -
v_gene: TRBV14
len: 17
abundance: -
j_gene: TRBJ2-2
CDR3aa: CASSLPIPGLDTGELFF
CDR3nt: TGTGCCAGCAGCCTCCCAATCCCGGGACTGGACACCGGGGAGCTGTTTTTT

d_gene: -
v_gene: TRBV12-3/TRBV12-4
len: 13
abundance: -
j_gene: TRBJ1-2
CDR3aa: CASSSAGFEGYTF
CDR3nt: TGTGCCAGCAGTTCGGCAGGGTTTGAGGGCTACACCTTC

d_gene: TRBD1
v_gene: TRBV24-1
len: 16
abundance: -
j_gene: TRBJ2-2
CDR3aa: CATSEPGQGLTGELFF
CDR3nt: TGTGCCACCAGTGAACCGGGACAGGGCCTCACCGGGGAGCTGTTTTTT

d_gene: -
v_gene: TRBV4-1
len: 17
abundance: -
j_gene: TRBJ2-7
CDR3aa: CASSQDIQRTQHYEQYF
CDR3nt: TGCGCCAGCAGCCAAGATATTCAGCGCACTCAACACTACGAGCAGTACTTC

d_gene: -
v_gene: TRBV13
len: 18
abundance: once
j_gene: TRBJ1-2
CDR3aa: CASSLPPLRQVRADGYTF
CDR3nt: TGTGCCAGCAGCTTACCCCCCCTAAGACAGGTGAGAGCGGATGGCTACACCTTC

d_gene: -
v_gene: TRBV3-1/TRBV3-2
len: 13
abundance: -
j_gene: TRBJ1-1
CDR3aa: CASSRRGLPEAFF
CDR3nt: TGTGCCAGCAGCCGTAGGGGACTTCCTGAAGCTTTCTTT

d_gene: -
v_gene: TRBV12-3/TRBV12-4
len: 13
abundance: once
j_gene: TRBJ1-2
CDR3aa: CASSTQRDYGYTF
CDR3nt: TGTGCCAGCAGTACCCAGAGGGACTATGGCTACACCTTC

d_gene: TRBD1
v_gene: TRBV12-5
len: 17
abundance: -
j_gene: TRBJ1-1
CDR3aa: CASGFITGAGMNTEAFF
CDR3nt: TGTGCTAGTGGATTTATAACAGGGGCGGGTATGAACACTGAAGCTTTCTTT

d_gene: -
v_gene: TRBV20-1
len: 15
abundance: -
j_gene: TRBJ2-2
CDR3aa: CSASGQTSNTGELFF
CDR3nt: TGCAGTGCTAGTGGACAGACGTCAAACACCGGGGAGCTGTTTTTT

d_gene: TRBD2
v_gene: TRBV6-4
len: 14
abundance: -
j_gene: TRBJ2-1
CDR3aa: CASSRSGDHNEQFF
CDR3nt: TGTGCCAGCAGTAGGAGCGGGGACCACAATGAGCAGTTCTTC

d_gene: -
v_gene: TRBV10-2
len: 16
abundance: -
j_gene: TRBJ1-1
CDR3aa: CASSERVGIGGTEAFF
CDR3nt: TGCGCCAGCAGTGAGAGGGTAGGGATCGGAGGAACTGAAGCTTTCTTT

d_gene: TRBD1
v_gene: TRBV10-3
len: 14
abundance: -
j_gene: TRBJ1-2
CDR3aa: CATRAGQGQDGYTF
CDR3nt: TGTGCCACCAGGGCGGGACAGGGCCAGGATGGCTACACCTTC